A selection of T cell receptor beta chains follows, all from one sample in a study of CD8 T cells in Susac syndrome. Each CDR3 protein gets one entry after TCRdb re-called the immunoSEQ multiplex PCR reads with MiXCR. This table has about 160,000 distinct CDR3 sequences, roughly nine tenths appearing once. The sequenced sample was CD4+ T cells from PBMCs. The receptors stem from a human donor in good health. The CDR3 runs from the conserved cysteine through the conserved F or W. The D gene is left open where the match is weak. Some rows mark clone size as missing; the rest say once, few, many or name a class of expanded clone.

TRBV2	.	TRBJ1-5	.	CASSEAGGRQPQHF	TGTGCCAGCAGTGAAGCTGGGGGTAGGCAGCCCCAGCATTTT
TRBV2	.	TRBJ1-2	TRBD1	CASSGQGSNYGYTF	TGTGCCAGCAGTGGACAGGGGAGTAACTATGGCTACACCTTC
TRBV4-1	.	TRBJ1-4	.	CASSQDSFQTKFQKLFF	TGCGCCAGCAGCCAAGATTCCTTTCAGACCAAGTTCCAAAAACTGTTTTTT
TRBV7-9	.	TRBJ1-5	.	CASSQGSDQPQHF	TGTGCCAGCAGCCAAGGGTCAGATCAGCCCCAGCATTTT
TRBV6-6	.	TRBJ2-7	.	CASRPEGRSYEQYF	TGTGCCAGCAGACCCGAAGGACGGTCCTACGAGCAGTACTTC
TRBV5-1	.	TRBJ2-3	.	CASSFQGLGADTQYF	TGCGCCAGCAGCTTTCAGGGGTTGGGGGCAGATACGCAGTATTTT
TRBV6-1	.	TRBJ1-1	.	CASTLFGASTEAFF	TGTGCCAGCACTCTCTTTGGGGCCTCCACTGAAGCTTTCTTT
TRBV29-1	once	TRBJ2-7	TRBD1	CSVEGGQGYEQYF	TGCAGCGTCGAGGGGGGACAGGGCTACGAGCAGTACTTC
TRBV4-3	.	TRBJ1-3	.	CASSLGQFAISGNTIYF	TGCGCCAGCAGCCTGGGGCAGTTCGCGATCTCTGGAAACACCATATATTTT
TRBV28	.	TRBJ1-1	.	CASSFPLTNTEAFF	TGTGCCAGCAGTTTCCCCTTGACAAACACTGAAGCTTTCTTT
TRBV7-3	.	TRBJ2-5	.	CASSLALGETQYF	TGTGCCAGCAGCCTAGCCTTGGGAGAGACCCAGTACTTC
TRBV10-3	.	TRBJ2-1	TRBD2	CAIRMTSGGEDEQFF	TGTGCCATCAGGATGACTAGCGGGGGGGAAGATGAGCAGTTCTTC
TRBV25-1	.	TRBJ2-3	.	CASSNSGGDTQYF	TGTGCCAGCAGTAACTCCGGTGGAGATACGCAGTATTTT
TRBV10-3	.	TRBJ1-2	TRBD1	CAISESNQGGDGYTF	TGTGCCATCAGTGAGTCGAACCAGGGGGGAGATGGCTACACCTTC
TRBV18	.	TRBJ1-4	.	CASSSQGTNEKLFF	TGTGCCAGCTCATCACAGGGAACTAATGAAAAACTGTTTTTT
TRBV20-1	few	TRBJ1-5	.	CSAREGAGNQPQHF	TGCAGTGCTAGAGAGGGGGCCGGCAATCAGCCCCAGCATTTT
TRBV20-1	.	TRBJ2-3	TRBD2	CSASIRGGRDTQYF	TGCAGTGCTAGTATCCGGGGCGGGAGAGATACGCAGTATTTT
TRBV12-3/TRBV12-4	.	TRBJ1-4	.	CASSSTGGDEKLFF	TGTGCCAGCAGTTCAACAGGTGGCGACGAAAAACTGTTTTTT
TRBV7-9	.	TRBJ2-1	TRBD2	CASRKPGLAAFNEQFF	TGTGCCAGCAGGAAACCGGGACTAGCGGCTTTTAATGAGCAGTTCTTC
TRBV6-6	.	TRBJ2-5	.	CASSHPGLQETQYF	TGTGCCAGCAGTCACCCGGGCCTCCAAGAGACCCAGTACTTC
TRBV3-1	few	TRBJ1-5	.	CASSQTSSNQPQHF	TGTGCCAGCAGCCAAACTAGCTCCAATCAGCCCCAGCATTTT
TRBV18	.	TRBJ2-2	TRBD1	CASSTQPQGANTGELFF	TGTGCCAGCTCAACACAACCACAGGGGGCGAACACCGGGGAGCTGTTTTTT
TRBV5-1	few	TRBJ2-1	.	CASSLAGLAPDNEQFF	TGCGCCAGCAGCTTGGCCGGCCTAGCGCCAGACAATGAGCAGTTCTTC
TRBV7-2	.	TRBJ2-3	.	CASSSVGTDTQYF	TGTGCCAGCAGCTCCGTAGGCACAGATACGCAGTATTTT
TRBV12-3/TRBV12-4	.	TRBJ1-5	.	CASSHPGMGQPQHF	TGTGCCAGCAGTCACCCAGGGATGGGGCAGCCCCAGCATTTT
TRBV6-1	few	TRBJ2-7	.	CASSSRDRNYEQYF	TGTGCCAGCAGTTCCCGGGACCGAAACTACGAGCAGTACTTC
TRBV5-1	once	TRBJ1-2	.	CASSLEGGGGYTF	TGCGCCAGCAGCTTGGAGGGGGGCGGCGGCTACACCTTC
TRBV20-1	.	TRBJ2-1	TRBD2	CSARDRGRAQSVHEQFF	TGCAGTGCTAGAGATCGTGGGAGGGCCCAGTCGGTACATGAGCAGTTCTTC
TRBV4-1	.	TRBJ2-1	TRBD2	CASSRPGTSGSDEQFF	TGCGCCAGCAGCCGTCCCGGGACTAGCGGGAGCGATGAGCAGTTCTTC
TRBV7-8	.	TRBJ2-1	.	CASSSWRVNNEQFF	TGTGCCAGCAGCTCCTGGCGGGTAAACAATGAGCAGTTCTTC
TRBV4-2	.	TRBJ1-5	.	CASSQAIYSNQPQHF	TGTGCCAGCAGCCAAGCCATTTATAGCAATCAGCCCCAGCATTTT
TRBV10-3	.	TRBJ2-2	.	CAIRMGGPNTGELFF	TGTGCCATCAGGATGGGGGGCCCGAACACCGGGGAGCTGTTTTTT